These T cell receptor beta chains were read from a single sample in a study of shared clonotypes between healthy human individuals. Using immunoSEQ multiplex PCR, the repertoire was profiled, and TCRdb retains in-frame clones only, with some absent. This table holds around 500,000 clones, 78% found once. Sequencing was carried out using PBMCs. The receptors shown here come from a woman aged 40 to 55 in good health. Some clones in this sample may be carry-over from other donors' samples. The CDR3 runs from the conserved cysteine through the conserved F or W. The order of the fields is clone size, V gene, D gene, J gene, CDR3 length, CDR3 DNA, CDR3 protein. The D gene is left open where the match is weak. Clone size is not always given. Where it is, it says once, few, many or a class for expanded clones.

size: .
V: TRBV28
D: .
J: TRBJ1-2
length: 12
DNA: TGTGCCAGCAGTTTCGGGGCCAGGGCTTACACCTTC
CDR3: CASSFGARAYTF

size: .
V: TRBV19
D: .
J: TRBJ2-3
length: 12
DNA: TGTGCCAGTAGTATCGGACCTGATACGCAGTATTTT
CDR3: CASSIGPDTQYF

size: once
V: TRBV7-2
D: .
J: TRBJ1-1
length: 14
DNA: TGTGCCAGCAGCTTAGTAGAGGGCAACACTGAAGCTTTCTTT
CDR3: CASSLVEGNTEAFF

size: .
V: TRBV9
D: .
J: TRBJ2-3
length: 12
DNA: TGTGCCAGCAGCCCCCAGGGTGATACGCAGTATTTT
CDR3: CASSPQGDTQYF

size: .
V: TRBV7-3
D: .
J: TRBJ1-6
length: 13
DNA: TGTGCCAGCAGCTTAAGGTGGGATTCACCCCTCCACTTT
CDR3: CASSLRWDSPLHF

size: many
V: TRBV5-1
D: TRBD2
J: TRBJ2-2
length: 17
DNA: TGCGCCAGCAGCCCCGCTGGACTAGCGGGAGGGGCCGGGGAGCTGTTTTTT
CDR3: CASSPAGLAGGAGELFF

size: .
V: TRBV7-3
D: .
J: TRBJ2-3
length: 16
DNA: TGTGCCAGCAGCTTATCAGGGGATTCCGGCACAGATACGCAGTATTTT
CDR3: CASSLSGDSGTDTQYF

size: once
V: TRBV19
D: TRBD1
J: TRBJ1-5
length: 16
DNA: TGTGCCAGTAGTAGCCAGGGGGTCGGGTCTAATCAGCCCCAGCATTTT
CDR3: CASSSQGVGSNQPQHF

size: .
V: TRBV19
D: .
J: TRBJ2-5
length: 13
DNA: TGTGCCAGTAGTATTGCAGAGGGTCAGACCCAGTACTTC
CDR3: CASSIAEGQTQYF

size: .
V: TRBV4-1
D: TRBD2
J: TRBJ2-7
length: 17
DNA: TGCGCCAGCAGCCAAGATTTTTGGACTAGCGGGAGGTACGAGCAGTACTTC
CDR3: CASSQDFWTSGRYEQYF

size: .
V: TRBV10-3
D: TRBD2
J: TRBJ2-1
length: 16
DNA: TGTGCCATCAGTGAGTCGGCTAGCGGGACCTACAATGAGCAGTTCTTC
CDR3: CAISESASGTYNEQFF

size: .
V: TRBV19
D: TRBD1
J: TRBJ1-5
length: 17
DNA: TGTGCCAGTAGTAAAACATCCGGACAGGGGAACGACCAGCCCCAGCATTTT
CDR3: CASSKTSGQGNDQPQHF

size: .
V: TRBV30
D: .
J: TRBJ1-5
length: 15
DNA: TGTGCCTGGAGTGTGCTGGGAGTGGGCAATCAGCCCCAGCATTTT
CDR3: CAWSVLGVGNQPQHF

size: .
V: TRBV2
D: .
J: TRBJ1-1
length: 14
DNA: TGTGCCAGCAGTGACGACAGAAAGACCACTGAAGCTTTCTTT
CDR3: CASSDDRKTTEAFF

size: .
V: TRBV14
D: .
J: TRBJ2-3
length: 15
DNA: TGTGCCAGCAGCCAATCGTCCCTTGGTCCAGATACGCAGTATTTT
CDR3: CASSQSSLGPDTQYF

size: .
V: TRBV4-1
D: TRBD2
J: TRBJ2-7
length: 15
DNA: TGTGCCAGCAGCCAAGAGGGAGGGCCGGCCTACGAGCAGTACTTC
CDR3: CASSQEGGPAYEQYF

size: .
V: TRBV2
D: .
J: TRBJ2-3
length: 14
DNA: TGTGCCAGCAGGCTAGCGCCTAGCACAGATACGCAGTATTTT
CDR3: CASRLAPSTDTQYF